Given below is one TCR beta chain in context. These data originate in a study of blood T cell repertoires in COVID-19. Study as a whole: T cells, B-cell-depleted T cells, or PBMCs supplied cDNA or gDNA.

This table comes from immunoSEQ multiplex PCR, and its TCRdb copy is limited to in-frame clones, with some not included. The sample consists of fewer than 250,000 clones, 84% of them appearing once. This study enrolled people aged 18 to 89 from 24 US geographic areas. Each participant's cohort was designated according to participant-reported clinical history. The germline V gene encodes CDR1 LNHNV and CDR2 YYDKDF (reference sequence). The ends were cut back, 4 bases at V and 2 bases at J, with 12 bases in the middle. This CDR3 region has 15 residues. Input material: PBMCs or T cells enriched from blood (not recorded which). The chain couples TRBV15 to TRBJ1-5; the D gene is possibly TRBD1 (6 bases). The TCR was taken from a woman aged 30 to 39 who had been exposed to COVID-19. The CDR3 DNA follows: TGTGCCACCAGCACAGGGGCCGGGGGCAATCAGCCCCAGCATTTT. Its translation: CATSTGAGGNQPQHF. The whole variable domain, filled in from reference TRBV15 and TRBJ1-5, reads DAMVIQNPRYQVTQFGKPVTLSCSQTLNHNVMYWYQQKSSQAPKLLFHYYDKDFNNEADTPDNFQSRRPNTSFCFLDIRSPGLGDTAMYLCATSTGAGGNQPQHFGDGTRLSIL.